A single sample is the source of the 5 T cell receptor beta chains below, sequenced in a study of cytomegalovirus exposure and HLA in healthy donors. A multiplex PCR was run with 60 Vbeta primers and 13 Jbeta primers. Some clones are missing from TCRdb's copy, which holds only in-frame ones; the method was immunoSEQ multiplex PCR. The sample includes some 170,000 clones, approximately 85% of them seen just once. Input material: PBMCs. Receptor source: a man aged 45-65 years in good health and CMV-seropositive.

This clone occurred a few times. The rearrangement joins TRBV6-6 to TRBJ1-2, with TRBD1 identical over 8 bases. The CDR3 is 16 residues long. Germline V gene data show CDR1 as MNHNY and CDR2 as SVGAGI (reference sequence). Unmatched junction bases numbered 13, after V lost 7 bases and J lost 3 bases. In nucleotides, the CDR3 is TGTGCCAGCATTCCGGGACAGGTTATAATGGACTATGGCTACACCTTC. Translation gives CASIPGQVIMDYGYTF.

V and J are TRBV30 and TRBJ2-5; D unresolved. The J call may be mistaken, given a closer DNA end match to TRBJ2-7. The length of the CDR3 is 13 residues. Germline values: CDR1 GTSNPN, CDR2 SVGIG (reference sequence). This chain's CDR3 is CAWRRSLPGEQYF. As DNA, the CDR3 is TGTGCCTGGAGAAGATCTTTACCAGGCGAGCAGTACTTC.

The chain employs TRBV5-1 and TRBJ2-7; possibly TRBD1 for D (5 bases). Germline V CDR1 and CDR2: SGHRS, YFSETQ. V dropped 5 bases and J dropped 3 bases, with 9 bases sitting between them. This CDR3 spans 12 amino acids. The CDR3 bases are TGCGCCAGCAGGGCAGGGCTCTACGAGCAGTACTTC. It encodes CASRAGLYEQYF. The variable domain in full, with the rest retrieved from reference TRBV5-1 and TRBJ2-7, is KAGVTQTPRYLIKTRGQQVTLSCSPISGHRSVSWYQQTPGQGLQFLFEYFSETQRNKGNFPGRFSGRQFSNSRSEMNVSTLELGDSALYLCASRAGLYEQYFGPGTRLTVT.

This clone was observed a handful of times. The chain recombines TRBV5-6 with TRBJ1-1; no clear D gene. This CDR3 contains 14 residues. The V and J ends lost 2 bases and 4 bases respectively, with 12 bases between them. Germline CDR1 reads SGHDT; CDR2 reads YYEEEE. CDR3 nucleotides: TGTGCCAGCAGCTTACCCGTTCTCGGCACTGAAGCTTTCTTT. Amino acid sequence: CASSLPVLGTEAFF.

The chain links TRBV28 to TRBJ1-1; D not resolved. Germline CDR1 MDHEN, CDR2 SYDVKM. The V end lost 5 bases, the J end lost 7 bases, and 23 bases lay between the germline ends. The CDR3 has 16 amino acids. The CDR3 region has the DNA TGTGCCAGCAGTCCCCAAGGCCTAGGCCCTCGGGGTGAAGCTTTCTTT. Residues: CASSPQGLGPRGEAFF.